The 14 T cell receptor beta chains below all came from one sample that was sequenced in a study of T cells in tuberculosis. The method was immunoSEQ multiplex PCR; TCRdb's version includes in-frame clones alone and lacks a portion of them. The sample records about 25,000 clones, more than 80% being singletons. Material for sequencing was PBMCs. Receptor source: a donor between 10 and 35 years old with latent tuberculosis or without tuberculosis infection. Some clones in this sample may be carry-over from other donors' samples.

The CDR3: CASSSTGGGGYTF. CDR3 coding DNA: TGTGCCAGCAGCTCAACAGGGGGCGGAGGCTACACCTTC. J is TRBJ1-2 and V is TRBV6-5; TRBD1 matches 9 bases. The CDR3 totals 13 residues. V was clipped by 6 bases and J by 8 bases; unmatched bases: 7. Germline-derived CDR1 and CDR2 are MNHEY and SVGAGI.

This clone qualifies as medium-sized. CDR3 coding DNA: TGTGCCAGCAGTTTAGAACGGCGGGGGGCCGGGGAGCTGTTTTTT. Its translation is CASSLERRGAGELFF. The V and J genes are TRBV27 and TRBJ2-2; 8 bases are shared with TRBD2. This CDR3 has 15 amino acids. Germline V gives CDR1 MNHEY, CDR2 SMNVEV (reference sequence). V trimming: 2 bases; J trimming: 6 bases; junction bases outside the gene matches: 5.

This clone was recorded only once. The chain is built from TRBV7-8 and TRBJ2-1; a weak D match, TRBD1 (5 bases). Germline-derived CDR1 and CDR2 are SGHVS and FQNEAQ. V dropped 1 base and J dropped 6 bases, with 19 bases sitting between them. CDR3 size: 17 residues. The DNA for the CDR3 is TGTGCCAGCAGCTTAGAGGCCTCGATGTGGGGCCTCAATGAGCAGTTCTTC. It is translated as CASSLEASMWGLNEQFF.

The chain uses TRBV19 and TRBJ1-2, with D unclear. CDR3 size: 16 residues. The germline V gene has CDR1 LNHDA and CDR2 SQIVND (reference sequence). V was pared by 2 bases and J by 1 base, with 14 bases between. CDR3 amino acids: CASSILSGINNYGYTF. CDR3 DNA sequence: TGTGCCAGTAGTATACTGTCGGGGATAAATAACTATGGCTACACCTTC.

The chain is built from TRBV12-5 and TRBJ2-4; the D gene is possibly TRBD1 (5 bases). The CDR3 sequence is 16 residues long. CDR1 LGHNT and CDR2 FRNRAP come from the germline V gene. Trimming removed 0 bases from V and 1 base from J, with 10 bases in between. The DNA of the CDR3 is TGTGCTAGTGGTTTGGTGACAGTCGGTGCCAAAAACATTCAGTACTTC. Its translation: CASGLVTVGAKNIQYF.

The V and J genes are TRBV19 and TRBJ1-1, with D perhaps TRBD1 (6 bases). V was pared by 4 bases and J by 1 base, with 22 bases between. Germline-derived CDR1 and CDR2 are LNHDA and SQIVND (reference sequence). This CDR3 has 18 residues. The CDR3 sequence is CASSTPGTTNRGNTEAFF. Written as DNA, the CDR3 is TGTGCCAGTAGTACCCCCGGGACAACAAATAGAGGGAACACTGAAGCTTTCTTT.

This chain uses TRBV27 with TRBJ1-1; no reliable D call. The CDR3 spans 13 residues. V lost 3 bases and J lost 11, with 16 bases in between. The germline V gene has CDR1 MNHEY and CDR2 SMNVEV (reference sequence). The CDR3 sequence: CASSLSSGREAFF. CDR3 sequence (DNA): TGTGCCAGCAGTTTGTCGTCGGGTCGTGAGGCTTTCTTT.

V gene TRBV27 combines with J gene TRBJ2-7, with D uncertain. The CDR3 spans 12 residues. V lost 1 base to trimming and J lost 3 bases, with 4 bases between them. Germline V CDR1 and CDR2: MNHEY, SMNVEV (reference sequence). Here the CDR3 DNA reads TGTGCCAGCAGTTTATGTCACTACGAGCAGTACTTC. Translating it yields CASSLCHYEQYF.

V and J are TRBV6-5 and TRBJ2-7, with 11 bases that match TRBD1. The CDR3 is made up of 16 amino acids. The V gene's germline CDR1 is MNHEY and CDR2 SVGAGI. After removal of 0 bases from V and 7 bases from J, the junction contained 8 bases not matched to a gene. This CDR3 reads CASSYSKWDRGGEQYF. CDR3 coding DNA: TGTGCCAGCAGTTACTCTAAATGGGACAGGGGGGGAGAGCAGTACTTC.

V and J are TRBV5-1 and TRBJ2-1, with 14 bases matching TRBD2. The CDR3 contains 16 residues. CDR1 SGHRS and CDR2 YFSETQ come from the germline V gene. V lost 0 bases and J lost 7; bases outside the gene matches: 3. The CDR3 reads CASSLEGTSGRNEQFF. The DNA of the CDR3 is TGCGCCAGCAGCTTGGAGGGGACTAGCGGGAGAAATGAGCAGTTCTTC. The full variable domain, with the rest looked up from reference TRBV5-1 and TRBJ2-1, is KAGVTQTPRYLIKTRGQQVTLSCSPISGHRSVSWYQQTPGQGLQFLFEYFSETQRNKGNFPGRFSGRQFSNSRSEMNVSTLELGDSALYLCASSLEGTSGRNEQFFGPGTRLTVL.

The V and J genes are TRBV2 and TRBJ1-5, with D perhaps TRBD1 (6 bases). The V and J ends lost 6 bases and 1 base respectively, with 16 bases between them. Germline V lookup: CDR1 SNHLY, CDR2 FYNNEI. This CDR3 has 16 amino acids. CDR3 sequence: CASSKTRGVSNQPQHF. CDR3 coding DNA: TGTGCCAGCAGCAAAACCAGGGGTGTAAGCAATCAGCCCCAGCATTTT.

This clone appeared a single time. This chain connects TRBV5-1 to TRBJ1-4; D uncertain. Germline-derived CDR1 and CDR2 are SGHRS and YFSETQ. CDR3 size: 13 residues. Trimming stripped 7 bases from V and 6 bases from J, with 13 bases between. CDR3 sequence (DNA): TGCGCCAGCGCGTTGGCGGGAGATGAAAAACTGTTTTTT. Translation gives CASALAGDEKLFF.

This clone was seen just once. This chain joins TRBV7-2 and TRBJ1-1; 7 positions match TRBD1. The CDR3 is made up of 16 amino acids. Germline V lookup: CDR1 SGHTA, CDR2 FQGNSA. The V and J ends lost 4 bases and 5 bases, in that order; junction bases with no gene match: 13. CDR3 DNA: TGTGCCAGCAGCTCGACCTTAGCAGGGGGTAGGACTGAAGCTTTCTTT. Encoded protein: CASSSTLAGGRTEAFF.

The rearrangement links TRBV30 to TRBJ2-3; D may be TRBD2 (6 bases). The germline V and J ends were trimmed by 5 bases and 1 base, with 13 bases remaining between them. Germline CDR1 reads GTSNPN; CDR2 reads SVGIG (reference sequence). The CDR3 is 14 residues long. The DNA for the CDR3 is TGTGCCTGGTGGAGGGCACGTGGCACAGATACGCAGTATTTT. It specifies CAWWRARGTDTQYF.